This TCR beta chain appears in the sequencing data of a study of blood T cell repertoires in COVID-19. Study details: There were acute and convalescent COVID-19 samples, and they came from the United States, Italy and Spain. The analysed material was cDNA or gDNA that came from T cells, B-cell-depleted T cells, or PBMCs.

The table came from immunoSEQ multiplex PCR; TCRdb's copy has only in-frame clones and leaves some out. Of around 190,000 clones in the sample, 80% to 85% were seen once. CDR1 is SGHTA, CDR2 FQGTGA, per germline. The CDR3 extends over 15 amino acids. Deletions cut 5 bases from V and 5 bases from J, with 19 bases between. All enrollees were roughly 18 to 89 years old and from fewer than 30 US areas. Participants' own reports of clinical history determined their cohort assignment. Sequenced material: PBMCs or T cells enriched from blood (not recorded which). The chain joins TRBV7-3 to TRBJ2-7, with D possibly matching TRBD2 (5 bases). The sequence derives from a young woman who had been exposed to COVID-19. CDR3 DNA sequence: TGTGCCAGCAGCCTAAACCCCCAGGTCGGGGACGAGCAGTACTTC. Translation: CASSLNPQVGDEQYF.